This entry lists 8 T cell receptor beta chains sequenced from one sample in a study of blood T cell repertoires in COVID-19. The assay was immunoSEQ multiplex PCR, and TCRdb's table has in-frame clones only and misses some. The repertoire has fewer than 200,000 clones, approximately 84% of them found once; the top ten carry 6% to 9%. The sample comprised peripheral blood. The receptors here all came from a man aged 35 to 55 who had recovered from COVID-19.

The chain is built from TRBV28 and TRBJ2-2; 7 nucleotides agree with TRBD1. The CDR3 covers 16 residues. Germline V CDR1 and CDR2: MDHEN, SYDVKM. J gave up 6 bases and V 5 bases, and 12 bases lay outside the gene matches. The CDR3 sequence is CASSVNRDSSAGELFF. As DNA, the CDR3 is TGTGCCAGCAGTGTTAACCGGGACAGCAGCGCCGGGGAGCTGTTTTTT. Filled out from reference TRBV28 and TRBJ2-2, the complete variable domain reads DVKVTQSSRYLVKRTGEKVFLECVQDMDHENMFWYRQDPGLGLRLIYFSYDVKMKEKGDIPEGYSVSREKKERFSLILESASTNQTSMYLCASSVNRDSSAGELFFGEGSRLTVL.

In this sample, this clone turned up a few times. This sequence joins TRBV9 and TRBJ2-3; perhaps TRBD2 as D (5 bases). Germline V lookup: CDR1 SGDLS, CDR2 YYNGEE. V lost 3 bases and J lost 2, with 10 bases in between. CDR3 length: 14 residues. CDR3 DNA: TGTGCCAGCAGCGAGGAGGTTGTCACAGATACGCAGTATTTT. It is translated as CASSEEVVTDTQYF. Complete variable domain (other parts from reference TRBV9 and TRBJ2-3): DSGVTQTPKHLITATGQRVTLRCSPRSGDLSVYWYQQSLDQGLQFLIQYYNGEERAKGNILERFSAQQFPDLHSELNLSSLELGDSALYFCASSEEVVTDTQYFGPGTRLTVL.

CDR3 nucleotides: TGCGCCAGCAGCTTGGTTCTGGGAGGGGATACGCAGTATTTT. Its protein is CASSLVLGGDTQYF. The chain uses TRBV5-1 and TRBJ2-3; 7 bases fit TRBD2. V lost 0 bases to trimming and J lost 6 bases; unmatched junction nucleotides: 4. Germline V gene sequence: CDR1 SGHRS, CDR2 YFSETQ. The length of the CDR3 is 14 residues.

The chain joins TRBV3-1 (or the pseudogene TRBV3-2) to TRBJ2-1; D not certain. This CDR3 spans 11 amino acids. Trimming pared 0 bases from V and 10 bases from J, leaving 4 bases between. The V gene's germline CDR1 is LGHDT and CDR2 YNNKEL (reference sequence). The DNA for the CDR3 is TGTGCCAGCAGCCAAGAGGAGGAGCAGTTCTTC. Encoded protein: CASSQEEEQFF.

The V and J genes are TRBV20-1 and TRBJ1-2; 9 bases agree with TRBD1. The CDR3 is 11 residues long. J was trimmed by 9 bases and V by 6 bases; bases with no gene match: 5. Germline V gene lookup returns CDR1 DFQATT and CDR2 SNEGSKA (reference sequence). CDR3 in DNA: TGCAGTGCCCTTGACAGGGGGAGCTACACCTTC. This encodes CSALDRGSYTF.

This chain uses TRBV6-2 or TRBV6-3 with TRBJ2-7, with D uncertain. Germline V CDR1 and CDR2: MNHEY, SVGEGT. Between the trimmed V and J ends, which lost 4 bases and 2 bases, there was a span of 15 bases. There are 15 residues in the CDR3. CDR3 amino acids: CASSFPDTTTYEQYF. DNA of the CDR3: TGTGCCAGCAGTTTTCCCGACACAACCACCTACGAGCAGTACTTC.

This chain joins TRBV9 and TRBJ1-1; the match to TRBD1 covers 9 bases. Trimming cost V 2 bases and J 0 bases; bases outside gene matches: 17. This CDR3 is 20 amino acids long. CDR1 is SGDLS, CDR2 YYNGEE, per germline. The CDR3 reads CASSVTGGAFWGELNTEAFF. The CDR3 DNA is TGTGCCAGCAGCGTCACAGGGGGCGCCTTTTGGGGGGAATTGAACACTGAAGCTTTCTTT. Together with reference TRBV9 and TRBJ1-1, the CDR3 gives the full variable domain: DSGVTQTPKHLITATGQRVTLRCSPRSGDLSVYWYQQSLDQGLQFLIQYYNGEERAKGNILERFSAQQFPDLHSELNLSSLELGDSALYFCASSVTGGAFWGELNTEAFFGQGTRLTVV.

This chain links TRBV28 with TRBJ2-2; TRBD2 matches at 9 bases. J lost 0 bases, V lost 8 bases, and 4 bases had no gene match. The CDR3 is 15 residues long. CDR1 is MDHEN and CDR2 is SYDVKM in the germline V gene. This chain's CDR3 is CASGRLAANTGELFF. CDR3 sequence (DNA): TGTGCCAGCGGGCGACTAGCGGCGAACACCGGGGAGCTGTTTTTT.